This T cell receptor beta chain was documented in a study of blood T cell repertoires in COVID-19. As for the study in general: Researchers got acute and convalescent COVID-19 samples from the United States, Italy and Spain. Sources were T cells, B-cell-depleted T cells, or PBMCs; the material itself was cDNA or gDNA.

This clone was observed a single time. Trimming at V came to 5 bases and at J to 1 base, leaving 8 bases not matched to a gene. The CDR3 is 16 amino acids. Germline V gene lookup returns CDR1 SGHNT and CDR2 YYREEE (reference sequence). During active infection, Seattle patients enrolled and were then monitored through disease. In the authors' workflow: Reference gene primers were amplified, and this amplification served to estimate nucleated cell counts. Sequencing was performed with immunoSEQ multiplex PCR; in TCRdb, only in-frame clones are kept and a portion is missing. The V and J calls and the clone size are those of that table, but D and trimming were determined from the DNA. Of fewer than 300,000 clones detected, approximately 88% appear once; the ten largest clones hold more than 1.1%.

This TCR derives from a human donor with COVID-19, enrolled during active disease. The donor label of this sample is uncertain. The chain carries TRBV5-4 and TRBJ1-1; TRBD1 aligns across 10 bases. Source material: peripheral blood. The CDR3 spells CASRAGTGARNTEAFF. CDR3 in DNA: TGTGCCAGCAGGGCCGGGACAGGGGCCAGGAACACTGAAGCTTTCTTT.